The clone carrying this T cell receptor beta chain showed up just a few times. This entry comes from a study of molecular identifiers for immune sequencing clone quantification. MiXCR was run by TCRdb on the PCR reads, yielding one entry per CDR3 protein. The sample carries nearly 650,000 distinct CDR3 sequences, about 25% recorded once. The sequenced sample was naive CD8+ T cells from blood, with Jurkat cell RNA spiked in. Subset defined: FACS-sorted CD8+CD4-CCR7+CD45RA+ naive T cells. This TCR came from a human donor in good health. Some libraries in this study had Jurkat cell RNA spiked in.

The CDR3 loop reads CASSIWGREQYF. As DNA, the CDR3 is TGTGCCAGTAGTATATGGGGACGCGAGCAGTACTTC. This chain connects TRBV19 to TRBJ2-7, with D possibly being TRBD1 or TRBD2 (5 bases each). CDR3 length: 12 residues. Trimming shortened V by 2 bases and J by 6 bases, and 8 bases separated the two germline ends. CDR1 LNHDA and CDR2 SQIVND come from the germline V gene (reference sequence).